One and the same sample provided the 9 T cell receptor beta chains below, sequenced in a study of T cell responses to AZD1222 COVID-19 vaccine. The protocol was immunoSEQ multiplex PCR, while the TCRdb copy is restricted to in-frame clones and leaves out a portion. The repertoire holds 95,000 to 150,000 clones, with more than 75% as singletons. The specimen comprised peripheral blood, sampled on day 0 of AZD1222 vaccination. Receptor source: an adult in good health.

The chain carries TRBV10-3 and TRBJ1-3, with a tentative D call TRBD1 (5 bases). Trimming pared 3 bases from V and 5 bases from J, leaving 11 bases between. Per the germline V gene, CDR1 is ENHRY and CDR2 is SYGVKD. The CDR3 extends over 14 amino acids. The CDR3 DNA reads TGTGCCATCAGTGAAGGTGACAGACGAAACACCATATATTTT. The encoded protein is CAISEGDRRNTIYF.

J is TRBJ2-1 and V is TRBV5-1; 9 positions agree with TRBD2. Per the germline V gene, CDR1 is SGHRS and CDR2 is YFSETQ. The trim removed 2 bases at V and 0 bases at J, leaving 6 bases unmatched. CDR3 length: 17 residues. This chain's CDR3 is CASSFRAGGTSYNEQFF. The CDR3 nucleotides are TGCGCCAGCAGCTTTCGAGCGGGGGGCACCTCCTACAATGAGCAGTTCTTC.

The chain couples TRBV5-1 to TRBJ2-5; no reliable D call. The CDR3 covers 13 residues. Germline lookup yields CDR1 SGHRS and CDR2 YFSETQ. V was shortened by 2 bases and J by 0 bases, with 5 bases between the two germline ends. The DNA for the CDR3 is TGCGCCAGCAGCTTCGGCAACCAAGAGACCCAGTACTTC. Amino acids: CASSFGNQETQYF.

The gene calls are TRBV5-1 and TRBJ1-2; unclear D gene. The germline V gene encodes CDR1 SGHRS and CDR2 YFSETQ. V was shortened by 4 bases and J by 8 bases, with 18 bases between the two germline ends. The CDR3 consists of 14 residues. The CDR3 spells CASSVSDGRGGYTF. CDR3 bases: TGCGCCAGCAGCGTGTCGGACGGGAGAGGCGGCTACACCTTC.

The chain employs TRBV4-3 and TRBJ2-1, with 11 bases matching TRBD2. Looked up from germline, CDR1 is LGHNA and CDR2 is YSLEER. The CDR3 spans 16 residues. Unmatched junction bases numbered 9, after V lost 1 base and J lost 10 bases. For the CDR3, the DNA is TGCGCCAGCAGCCAAGTAATGACTAGCGGGGCTCGGGAGCAGTTCTTC. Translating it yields CASSQVMTSGAREQFF.

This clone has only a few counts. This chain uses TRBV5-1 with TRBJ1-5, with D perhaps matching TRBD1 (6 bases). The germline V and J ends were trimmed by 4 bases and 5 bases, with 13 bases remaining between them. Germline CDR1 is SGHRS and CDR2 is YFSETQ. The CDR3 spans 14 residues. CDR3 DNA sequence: TGCGCCAGCAGCGTAGGGGGGGTGGATCAGCCCCAGCATTTT. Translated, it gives CASSVGGVDQPQHF.

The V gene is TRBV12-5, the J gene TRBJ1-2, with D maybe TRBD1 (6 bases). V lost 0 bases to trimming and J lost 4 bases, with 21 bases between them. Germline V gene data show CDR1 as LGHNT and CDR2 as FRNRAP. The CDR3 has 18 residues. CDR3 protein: CASGLVDRGGGIGYGYTF. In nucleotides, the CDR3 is TGTGCTAGTGGTTTGGTAGATCGGGGAGGGGGTATCGGCTATGGCTACACCTTC.

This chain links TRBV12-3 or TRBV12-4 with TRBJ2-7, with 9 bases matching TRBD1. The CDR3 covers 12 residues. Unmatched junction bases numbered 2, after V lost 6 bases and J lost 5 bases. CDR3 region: CASRRTGDEQYF. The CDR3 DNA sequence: TGTGCCAGCAGACGGACAGGGGACGAGCAGTACTTC.

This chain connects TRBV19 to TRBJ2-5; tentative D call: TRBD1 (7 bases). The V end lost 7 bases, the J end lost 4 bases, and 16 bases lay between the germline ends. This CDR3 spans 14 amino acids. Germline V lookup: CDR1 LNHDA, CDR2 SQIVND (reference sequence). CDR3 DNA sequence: TGTGCCAGTACTGGACAGGTTAGCGGAGAGACCCAGTACTTC. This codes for CASTGQVSGETQYF.